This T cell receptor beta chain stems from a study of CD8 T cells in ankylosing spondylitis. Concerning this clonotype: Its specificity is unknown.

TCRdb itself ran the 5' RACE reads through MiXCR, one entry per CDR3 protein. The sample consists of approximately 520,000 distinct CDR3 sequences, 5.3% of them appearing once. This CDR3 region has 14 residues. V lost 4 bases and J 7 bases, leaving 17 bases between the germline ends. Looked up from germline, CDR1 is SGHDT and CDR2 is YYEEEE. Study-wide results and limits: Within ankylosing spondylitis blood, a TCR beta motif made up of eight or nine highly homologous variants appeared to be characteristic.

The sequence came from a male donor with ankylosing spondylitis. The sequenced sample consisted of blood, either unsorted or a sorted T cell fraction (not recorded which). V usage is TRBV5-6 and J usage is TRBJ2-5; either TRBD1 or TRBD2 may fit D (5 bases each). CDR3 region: CASSPGIGEATQYF. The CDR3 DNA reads TGTGCCAGCAGCCCCGGGATAGGGGAAGCGACCCAGTACTTC.